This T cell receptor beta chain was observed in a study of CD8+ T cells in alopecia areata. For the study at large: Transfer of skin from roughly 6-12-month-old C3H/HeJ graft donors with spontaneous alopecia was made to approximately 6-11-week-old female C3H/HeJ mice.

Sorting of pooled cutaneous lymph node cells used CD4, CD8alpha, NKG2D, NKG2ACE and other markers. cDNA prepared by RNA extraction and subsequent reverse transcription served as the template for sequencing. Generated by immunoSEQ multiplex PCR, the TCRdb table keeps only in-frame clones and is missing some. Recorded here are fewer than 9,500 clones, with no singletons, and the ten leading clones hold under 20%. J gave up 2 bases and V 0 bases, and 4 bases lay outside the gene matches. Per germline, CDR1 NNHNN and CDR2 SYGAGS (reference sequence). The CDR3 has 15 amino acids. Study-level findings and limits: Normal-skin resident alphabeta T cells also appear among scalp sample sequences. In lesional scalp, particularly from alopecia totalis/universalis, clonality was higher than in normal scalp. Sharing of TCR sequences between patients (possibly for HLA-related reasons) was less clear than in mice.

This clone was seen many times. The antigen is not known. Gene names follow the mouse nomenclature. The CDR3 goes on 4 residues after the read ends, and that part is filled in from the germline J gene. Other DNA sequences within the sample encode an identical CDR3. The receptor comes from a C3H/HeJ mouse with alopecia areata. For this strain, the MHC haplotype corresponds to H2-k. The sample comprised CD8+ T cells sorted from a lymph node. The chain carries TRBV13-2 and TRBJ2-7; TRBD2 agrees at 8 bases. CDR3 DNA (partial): TGTGCCAGCGGTGATGCTGGGGGGCCACCCTAT. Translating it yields CASGDAGGPPY. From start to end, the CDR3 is CASGDAGGPPYEQYF.